These 9 T cell receptor beta chains share one sample of origin, sequenced in a study of shared clonotypes between healthy human individuals. Libraries were prepared by immunoSEQ multiplex PCR; TCRdb keeps only in-frame clonotypes and omits some of them. The table includes about 1.5 million clones, around 98% detected once. Specimen: naive CD4+ T cells sorted from blood. The subset denotes: CD45RA+ positively selected. The receptors come from a man aged 25-40 years in good health.

The rearrangement joins TRBV13 to TRBJ2-7; D is ambiguous. V lost 0 bases and J 3 bases, leaving 12 bases between the germline ends. The CDR3 is 15 amino acids. Germline V gene sequence: CDR1 PRHDT, CDR2 FYEKMQ (reference sequence). CDR3 DNA sequence: TGTGCCAGCAGCTTAGGGGGCAGCCTAGGCTACGAGCAGTACTTC. It codes for CASSLGGSLGYEQYF.

The chain joins TRBV4-1 to TRBJ2-1; no reliable D call. CDR1 and CDR2 (germline): MGHRA, YSYEKL. Deletions cut 2 bases from V and 9 bases from J, with 11 bases between. The CDR3 extends over 13 amino acids. The CDR3 DNA sequence: TGCGCCAGCAGCCAACGGGTCCTGGTTGAGCAGTTCTTC. It encodes CASSQRVLVEQFF.

The V call is TRBV11-2, the J call TRBJ2-5; 9 positions agree with TRBD2. Germline assignment: CDR1 SGHAT and CDR2 FQNNGV. The trim removed 6 bases at V and 2 bases at J, leaving 4 bases unmatched. The CDR3 has 14 residues. In DNA, the CDR3 is TGTGCCAGCAGACAGAGCGGGAGGCAAGAGACCCAGTACTTC. Translation gives CASRQSGRQETQYF. Full variable domain (outside the CDR3, taken from reference TRBV11-2 and TRBJ2-5): EAGVAQSPRYKIIEKRQSVAFWCNPISGHATLYWYQQILGQGPKLLIQFQNNGVVDDSQLPKDRFSAERLKGVDSTLKIQPAKLEDSAVYLCASRQSGRQETQYFGPGTRLLVL.

Points on this clone: The same CDR3 can be traced to other DNA sequences in this sample. V is TRBV18 and J is TRBJ2-7; 9 bases are shared with TRBD1. V lost 3 bases to trimming and J lost 7 bases; unmatched junction nucleotides: 7. From germline, CDR1 is KGHSH and CDR2 LQKENI. The CDR3 is 14 amino acids. This CDR3 is CASSPLDRGGEQYF. CDR3 sequence (DNA): TGTGCCAGCTCACCTCTAGACAGGGGGGGTGAGCAGTACTTC.

V gene TRBV28 combines with J gene TRBJ2-2, with a possible D match to TRBD2 (6 bases). Germline V lookup: CDR1 MDHEN, CDR2 SYDVKM. V lost 8 bases and J 4 bases, leaving 17 bases between the germline ends. This CDR3 comprises 15 residues. The CDR3 region is CASEGGLRSTGELFF. The DNA for the CDR3 is TGTGCCAGCGAGGGAGGCTTACGGTCCACCGGGGAGCTGTTTTTT.

The chain combines TRBV7-9 with TRBJ1-4; D might be TRBD1 (6 bases). The CDR3 totals 14 residues. Germline V gene sequence: CDR1 SEHNR, CDR2 FQNEAQ (reference sequence). Trimming pared 2 bases from V and 7 bases from J, leaving 11 bases between. CDR3 nucleotides: TGTGCCAGCAGCTTATTAAGACAGGCTGAAAAACTGTTTTTT. As protein: CASSLLRQAEKLFF.

The rearrangement links TRBV19 to TRBJ2-3, with no clear D. The CDR3 sequence is 14 residues long. From germline, CDR1 is LNHDA and CDR2 SQIVND (reference sequence). V lost 5 bases and J lost 6, with 15 bases in between. In DNA form, the CDR3 reads TGTGCCAGTAGTTTAACCGCCACTACGGATACGCAGTATTTT. It encodes CASSLTATTDTQYF. Supplemented by reference TRBV19 and TRBJ2-3, the full variable domain reads DGGITQSPKYLFRKEGQNVTLSCEQNLNHDAMYWYRQDPGQGLRLIYYSQIVNDFQKGDIAEGYSVSREKKESFPLTVTSAQKNPTAFYLCASSLTATTDTQYFGPGTRLTVL.

The chain links TRBV7-9 to TRBJ2-5; D unresolved. The CDR3 covers 12 residues. V was trimmed by 3 bases and J by 3 bases, leaving 5 bases between them. CDR1 is SEHNR, CDR2 FQNEAQ, per germline (reference sequence). The CDR3 DNA follows: TGTGCCAGCAGCTTCGTGGAAGAGACCCAGTACTTC. Its protein is CASSFVEETQYF.

This chain links TRBV9 with TRBJ2-3, with 10 bases lining up with TRBD2. Trimming removed 4 bases from V and 1 base from J; junction bases left unmatched: 3. CDR1 SGDLS and CDR2 YYNGEE come from the germline V gene. The CDR3 consists of 15 residues. The CDR3 coding sequence is TGTGCCAGCAGCACCCTAGCGGGAGGCACAGATACGCAGTATTTT. Its translation: CASSTLAGGTDTQYF.